The source of this TCR beta chain is a study of Ad26.COV2.S vaccination and SARS-CoV-2 variants. In the study overall: It was the COV1001 Ad26.COV2.S trial arm that included the donor.

Data came from immunoSEQ multiplex PCR; TCRdb stores just in-frame clones and leaves some out. In the table there are about 480,000 clones, approximately 90% of which are singletons. Treatment defined: about 20 received Ad26.COV2.S at low or high dose, single or two shots; 5 received placebo; per-sample allocation not given. Day 63 following the first vaccine or placebo injection was when the samples were taken. Trimming took off 2 bases at V and 2 bases at J, with 18 bases between the two ends. The CDR3 has 17 residues. The germline CDR1 and CDR2 sequences are KGHSH and LQKENI. The V gene is TRBV18, the J gene TRBJ1-2; D is uncertain. This TCR came from a person aged 18-65 years who received the Ad26.COV2.S COVID-19 vaccine or a placebo. Sequencing was performed on peripheral blood, taken in a trial of Ad26.COV2.S vaccine versus placebo. The CDR3 protein is CASSPSQTPNLNYGYTF. The DNA for the CDR3 is TGTGCCAGCTCACCAAGCCAGACGCCGAACCTCAACTATGGCTACACCTTC.